These 27 T cell receptor beta chains were all obtained from the same sample, sequenced in a study of regulatory T cells in long-lasting Graves disease. TCR beta libraries were built with iRepertoire HTBI primers and Arm-PCR of CDR3 regions. In TCRdb, the multiplex PCR reads were re-called with MiXCR into one record per CDR3 protein. The sample consists of some 330,000 distinct CDR3 sequences, roughly 12% of them appearing once. Time point indicated: newly diagnosed GD, antithyroid drugs for less than 3 months. From PBMCs, RNA was extracted and then used to make the TCR library. This same sample was also taken into another study, of T cells in Graves' hyperthyroidism and ophthalmopathy.

Here the sequenced sample was peripheral blood mononuclear cells (PBMCs), taken at new diagnosis, from a patient treated with antithyroid drugs. The receptors stem from a woman under 30 with Graves disease.

This clonotype was counted only a few times. The chain recombines TRBV5-5 with TRBJ2-1; 8 nucleotides align to TRBD2. This CDR3 has 18 residues. J was trimmed by 12 bases and V by 0 bases; bases with no gene match: 20. Germline V lookup: CDR1 SGHKS, CDR2 YYEKEE (reference sequence). As DNA, the CDR3 is TGTGCCAGCAGCTTGGGAGGGCCGATAGCGGGAATCCCCCGACGGCAGTTCTTC. As protein: CASSLGGPIAGIPRRQFF.

This clonotype was recorded at least ten times. This rearrangement joins TRBV10-3 to TRBJ2-1; 7 bases are a match to TRBD2. Germline trimming cut 4 bases from V and 7 bases from J; bases unmatched to any gene: 4. The CDR3 totals 13 residues. Germline CDR1 and CDR2: ENHRY and SYGVKD. The CDR3 DNA reads TGTGCCATCAGTGGGTGGGGAGGGAATGAGCAGTTCTTC. Protein: CAISGWGGNEQFF.

The chain is built from TRBV29-1 and TRBJ1-2, with 10 nucleotides matching TRBD1. In germline, CDR1 is SQVTM, CDR2 ANQGSEA. The CDR3 is 13 residues long. V was clipped by 7 bases and J by 4 bases; unmatched bases: 6. This CDR3 reads CSALRTGGYGYTF. The CDR3 DNA reads as TGCAGCGCCCTACGGACAGGGGGCTATGGCTACACCTTC.

There are many counts of this clonotype. This rearrangement joins TRBV11-2 to TRBJ2-3, with D uncertain. The ends were cut back, 2 bases at V and 7 bases at J, with 28 bases in the middle. The CDR3 contains 19 residues. Germline V gene lookup returns CDR1 SGHAT and CDR2 FQNNGV. CDR3 coding DNA: TGTGCCAGCAGCTTATCAATTTCCGGCAGTAGGTTTTATGAGTATACGCAGTATTTT. It specifies CASSLSISGSRFYEYTQYF.

The table lists this clonotype with a count of one. The rearrangement joins TRBV4-3 to TRBJ2-5; D ambiguous. The J call is uncertain, as TRBJ2-1 better fits the DNA end. This CDR3 is built from 15 residues. Germline lookup yields CDR1 LGHNA and CDR2 YSLEER. The CDR3 protein is CASSQGSAYQETQFF. CDR3 coding DNA: TGCGCCAGCAGCCAGGGGTCAGCGTATCAAGAGACCCAGTTCTTC.

The table lists this clonotype with many counts. The chain joins TRBV12-3 or TRBV12-4 to TRBJ1-5; no reliable D call. The CDR3 runs to 15 residues. Trimming pared 1 base from V and 5 bases from J, leaving 12 bases between. CDR3 in amino acids: CASSLVVAEDQPQHF. The CDR3 DNA is TGTGCCAGCAGTTTAGTCGTCGCAGAAGATCAGCCCCAGCATTTT.

In this sample, this clonotype turned up many times. The rearrangement links TRBV2 to TRBJ1-5; TRBD1 is a possible D gene (5 bases). The CDR3 is 14 amino acids. Looked up from germline, CDR1 is SNHLY and CDR2 is FYNNEI. Trimming left V 3 bases short and J 3 bases short, with 9 bases between. The CDR3 here is CASSDRASNQPQHF. The CDR3 region has the DNA TGTGCCAGCAGTGACAGGGCTTCCAATCAGCCCCAGCATTTT.

This chain connects TRBV4-2 to TRBJ1-5; D is perhaps TRBD1 (5 bases). The V end was cut by 5 bases, the J end by 4 bases, with 12 bases between. Germline V CDR1 and CDR2: LGHNA, YNFKEQ. The CDR3 loop spans 14 amino acids. The CDR3 is CASSSRGRNQPQHF. The CDR3 DNA follows: TGTGCCAGCAGCTCGCGGGGGAGGAATCAGCCCCAGCATTTT.

In this sample, this clonotype turned up many times. This chain joins TRBV15 and TRBJ1-5; the D gene is possibly TRBD1 (6 bases). Trimming took off 3 bases at V and 1 base at J, with 7 bases between the two ends. The CDR3 loop spans 14 amino acids. Germline CDR1 LNHNV, CDR2 YYDKDF (reference sequence). In DNA, the CDR3 is TGTGCCACCAGCAGCCAGGGGAGCAATCAGCCCCAGCATTTT. The encoded protein is CATSSQGSNQPQHF. Variable domain in full (rest from reference TRBV15 and TRBJ1-5): DAMVIQNPRYQVTQFGKPVTLSCSQTLNHNVMYWYQQKSSQAPKLLFHYYDKDFNNEADTPDNFQSRRPNTSFCFLDIRSPGLGDTAMYLCATSSQGSNQPQHFGDGTRLSIL.

This clonotype has a count of ten or more. The rearrangement links TRBV6-4 to TRBJ1-1; D is unresolved. Trimming stripped 3 bases from V and 7 bases from J, with 12 bases between. This CDR3 region has 13 residues. CDR1 MRHNA and CDR2 SNTAGT come from the germline V gene. CDR3 amino acids: CASSESGFDEAFF. The CDR3 DNA follows: TGTGCCAGCAGTGAAAGTGGTTTCGATGAAGCTTTCTTT.

In the case of this clonotype: This may be a read error, as it is one base from a much larger clone. This rearrangement joins TRBV28 to TRBJ2-1, with D possibly matching TRBD2 (5 bases). V gave up 5 bases and J gave up 10 bases, with 21 bases separating them. Germline loops: CDR1 MDHEN, CDR2 SYDVKM. This CDR3 contains 15 residues. This CDR3 is CASSLWASWPGEQFF. CDR3 DNA sequence: TGTGCCAGCAGTCTTTGGGCTAGCTGGCCCGGGGAGCAGTTCTTC.

Ten or more counts support this clonotype. This chain uses TRBV20-1 with TRBJ1-1; 7 positions match TRBD1. The CDR3 length is 13 residues. Trimming cost V 6 bases and J 3 bases; bases outside gene matches: 7. In germline, CDR1 is DFQATT, CDR2 SNEGSKA (reference sequence). DNA for the CDR3: TGCAGTGCACCGCAGGGACAGCACACTGAAGCTTTCTTT. Translated, it gives CSAPQGQHTEAFF.

In its sample, this clonotype was seen a few times. DNA for the CDR3: TGTGCCAGCAGCCGAGGACTAGCGGGCATGAACACCGGGGAGCTGTTTTTT. Its translation is CASSRGLAGMNTGELFF. The chain links TRBV4-2 to TRBJ2-2; 11 bases align to TRBD2. The trim removed 4 bases at V and 1 base at J, leaving 5 bases unmatched. The CDR3 totals 17 residues. Germline V gene data show CDR1 as LGHNA and CDR2 as YNFKEQ.

CDR3 coding DNA: TGTGCCAGCAGTTCTGGGGGGGAGACTGAAGCTTTCTTT. Amino acids: CASSSGGETEAFF. The chain employs TRBV12-3 or TRBV12-4 and TRBJ1-1; a weak D match, TRBD1 (5 bases). The CDR3 has 13 amino acids. Trimming left V 4 bases short and J 5 bases short, with 11 bases between.

The rearrangement uses TRBV9 and TRBJ2-1, with D hard to call. CDR1 and CDR2 from the germline V gene are SGDLS and YYNGEE. Trimming pared 4 bases from V and 10 bases from J, leaving 12 bases between. CDR3 size: 12 residues. The chain's CDR3 is CASSPSAREQFF. The CDR3 DNA reads TGTGCCAGCAGCCCTTCGGCCCGGGAGCAGTTCTTC. Together with reference TRBV9 and TRBJ2-1, the CDR3 gives the full variable domain: DSGVTQTPKHLITATGQRVTLRCSPRSGDLSVYWYQQSLDQGLQFLIQYYNGEERAKGNILERFSAQQFPDLHSELNLSSLELGDSALYFCASSPSAREQFFGPGTRLTVL.

This clonotype was recorded at least ten times. The chain couples TRBV7-2 to TRBJ2-5; 9 nucleotides match TRBD2. The CDR3 runs to 16 residues. Germline CDR1 and CDR2: SGHTA and FQGNSA. V trimming: 4 bases; J trimming: 1 base; junction bases outside the gene matches: 7. This CDR3 is CASSYRAGGSQETQYF. The CDR3, as DNA: TGTGCCAGCAGCTATCGGGCGGGGGGGAGCCAAGAGACCCAGTACTTC.

A word on this clonotype: Just one base apart from a much larger clone, this may be a read error. The chain couples TRBV7-3 to TRBJ2-1, with D hard to call. The CDR3 runs to 14 residues. Trimming stripped 1 base from V and 0 bases from J, with 4 bases between. Germline V gene sequence: CDR1 SGHTA, CDR2 FQGTGA. CDR3 loop: CASSLKGSYNEQFF. As DNA, the CDR3 is TGTGCCAGCAGCTTAAAGGGCTCCTACAATGAGCAGTTCTTC.

This clonotype was picked up many times. The chain has TRBV6-1 and TRBJ1-5; TRBD1 might be the D (5 bases). The CDR3 has 15 amino acids. Per the germline V gene, CDR1 is MNHNS and CDR2 is SASEGT. Trimming removed 6 bases from V and 5 bases from J, with 17 bases in between. The CDR3: CASSPDWQGDQPQHF. CDR3 nucleotide sequence: TGTGCCAGCAGCCCTGACTGGCAGGGCGATCAGCCCCAGCATTTT.

This clonotype was detected only a few times. V usage is TRBV14 and J usage is TRBJ1-1, with 8 bases aligning to TRBD1. The V and J ends lost 4 bases and 0 bases, in that order; junction bases with no gene match: 4. Germline V gene data show CDR1 as SGHDN and CDR2 as FVKESK. The CDR3 is made up of 15 amino acids. The CDR3 loop is CASSPYRGVNTEAFF. Written as DNA, the CDR3 is TGTGCCAGCAGCCCTTACAGGGGGGTGAACACTGAAGCTTTCTTT. Looking up the rest from reference TRBV14 and TRBJ1-1 gives the full variable domain: EAGVTQFPSHSVIEKGQTVTLRCDPISGHDNLYWYRRVMGKEIKFLLHFVKESKQDESGMPNNRFLAERTGGTYSTLKVQPAELEDSGVYFCASSPYRGVNTEAFFGQGTRLTVV.

This clonotype appeared many times. The rearrangement joins TRBV6-2 or TRBV6-3 to TRBJ1-3, with TRBD1 matching over 8 bases. The germline CDR1 and CDR2 sequences are MNHEY and SVGEGT. V gave up 2 bases and J gave up 4 bases; unmatched junction bases: 4. The CDR3 is 15 residues long. In nucleotides, the CDR3 is TGTGCCAGCAGTTACGGACAGGGATCCGGAAACACCATATATTTT. Amino acid sequence: CASSYGQGSGNTIYF.

The J gene is TRBJ2-2, the V gene TRBV20-1; D ambiguous. Trimming pared 4 bases from V and 5 bases from J, leaving 5 bases between. The length of the CDR3 is 11 residues. From germline, CDR1 is DFQATT and CDR2 SNEGSKA (reference sequence). CDR3 sequence reads: CSATVTGELFF. For the CDR3, the DNA is TGCAGTGCTACGGTTACCGGGGAGCTGTTTTTT.

In this sample, this clonotype turned up many times. This chain uses TRBV20-1 with TRBJ2-5; D remains ambiguous. Trimming removed 3 bases from V and 4 bases from J, with 9 bases in between. Germline V gene data show CDR1 as DFQATT and CDR2 as SNEGSKA (reference sequence). The CDR3 is 12 residues long. CDR3 bases: TGCAGTGCTAGTACCTCGGGAGAGACCCAGTACTTC. Its protein is CSASTSGETQYF.

The genes are TRBV12-3 or TRBV12-4 and TRBJ2-5; D is possibly TRBD2 (5 bases). The CDR3 totals 16 residues. Trimming left V 3 bases short and J 2 bases short, with 16 bases between. CDR3: CASSFLSRARQETQYF. In nucleotides, the CDR3 is TGTGCCAGCAGTTTCCTCTCGCGGGCCCGACAAGAGACCCAGTACTTC.

This clonotype was picked up many times. V and J are TRBV20-1 and TRBJ2-3; TRBD2 matches at 8 bases. The CDR3 runs 14 residues. Unmatched junction bases numbered 10, after V lost 6 bases and J lost 5 bases. CDR1 and CDR2 (germline): DFQATT, SNEGSKA (reference sequence). DNA for the CDR3: TGCAGTGCCCCGAGCGGGAGTTGGGGAGATACGCAGTATTTT. It yields the protein CSAPSGSWGDTQYF.

This clonotype occurred many times. This chain connects TRBV6-1 to TRBJ1-4; TRBD1 aligns across 9 bases. This CDR3 region has 14 residues. Germline assignment: CDR1 MNHNS and CDR2 SASEGT. Losses at the gene ends were 6 bases for V and 5 bases for J; bases not matched to a gene: 4. CDR3 sequence: CASRTGGPNEKLFF. CDR3 in DNA: TGTGCCAGCAGAACAGGGGGCCCCAATGAAAAACTGTTTTTT.

The chain carries TRBV6-1 and TRBJ1-2; no firm D call. V was trimmed by 8 bases and J by 3 bases, leaving 10 bases between them. CDR3 size: 12 residues. Germline V gene data show CDR1 as MNHNS and CDR2 as SASEGT. This chain's CDR3 is CASLAEDYGYTF. The CDR3, as DNA: TGTGCCAGCTTGGCGGAGGACTATGGCTACACCTTC.

This clonotype has at least ten counts. The chain joins TRBV12-3 or TRBV12-4 to TRBJ2-5; TRBD1 matches at 8 bases. The length of the CDR3 is 13 residues. J gave up 6 bases and V 6 bases, and 6 bases lay outside the gene matches. The CDR3 reads CASSSGQGQTQYF. CDR3 bases: TGTGCCAGCAGCTCCGGACAGGGTCAGACCCAGTACTTC.